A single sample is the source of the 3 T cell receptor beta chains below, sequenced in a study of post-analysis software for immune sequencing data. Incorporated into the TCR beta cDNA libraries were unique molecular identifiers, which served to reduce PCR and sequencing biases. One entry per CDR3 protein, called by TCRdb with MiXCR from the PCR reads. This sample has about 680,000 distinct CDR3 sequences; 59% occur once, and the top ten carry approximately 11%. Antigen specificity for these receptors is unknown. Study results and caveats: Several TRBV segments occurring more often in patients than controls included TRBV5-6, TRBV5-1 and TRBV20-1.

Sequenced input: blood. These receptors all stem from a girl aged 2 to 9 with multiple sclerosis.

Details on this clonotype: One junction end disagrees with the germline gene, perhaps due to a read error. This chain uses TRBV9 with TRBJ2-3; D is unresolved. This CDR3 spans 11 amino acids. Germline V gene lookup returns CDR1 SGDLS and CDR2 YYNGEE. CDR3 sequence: CASSVEDTQYF. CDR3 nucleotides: TGCGCCAGCAGCGTCGAGGATACGCAGTATTTT.

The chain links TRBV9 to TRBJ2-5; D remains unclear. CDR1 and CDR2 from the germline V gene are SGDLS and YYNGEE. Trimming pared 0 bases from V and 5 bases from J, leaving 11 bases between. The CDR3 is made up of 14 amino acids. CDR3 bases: TGTGCCAGCAGCGTAGAGGTTGCATATGAGACCCAGTACTTC. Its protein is CASSVEVAYETQYF.

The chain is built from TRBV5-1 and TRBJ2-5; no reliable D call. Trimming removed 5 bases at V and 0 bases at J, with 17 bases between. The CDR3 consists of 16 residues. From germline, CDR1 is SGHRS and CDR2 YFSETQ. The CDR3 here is CASSPADTTYQETQYF. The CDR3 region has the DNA TGCGCCAGCAGTCCTGCCGACACGACGTACCAAGAGACCCAGTACTTC.